A selection of T cell receptor beta chains follows, all from one sample in a study of cytomegalovirus exposure and HLA in healthy donors. Clones were read by immunoSEQ multiplex PCR, and TCRdb kept only the in-frame ones, dropping some. Recorded for this sample: 40,000 to 60,000 clones. Material for sequencing was PBMCs. The receptors originated from a man aged 40-49 years in good health and CMV-seropositive. The CDR3 runs from the conserved cysteine through the conserved F or W. Each record gives: D gene, J gene, V gene, CDR3 DNA, CDR3 protein. D genes are given only for firm matches.

. TRBJ2-7 TRBV7-2 TGTGCCAGCAGCTTAGATTGGGAGGCCTCCTACGAGCAGTACTTC CASSLDWEASYEQYF
. TRBJ1-4 TRBV19 TGTGCCAGTACGAGTCTGGCAGGTGAAAAACTGTTTTTT CASTSLAGEKLFF
TRBD1 TRBJ1-2 TRBV4-3 TGCGCCAGCAGCCAAGAGAGGACAGGGCCGTATGGCTACACCTTC CASSQERTGPYGYTF
. TRBJ2-1 TRBV11-2 TGTGCCAGCAGCCGGCTGGGGGGGCGCGACCACAATGAGCAGTTCTTC CASSRLGGRDHNEQFF
TRBD1 TRBJ1-2 TRBV5-6 TGTGCCAGCAGCAAATCGACAGGGTACTATGGCTACACCTTC CASSKSTGYYGYTF
TRBD1 TRBJ2-5 TRBV6-6 TGTGCCAGCAGTTACTTGGGGACAGAACAAGAGACCCAGTACTTC CASSYLGTEQETQYF
TRBD1 TRBJ1-2 TRBV7-9 TGTGCCAGCAGCAATCACGGACAGGCGGGCGCGGGGGGCTACACCTTC CASSNHGQAGAGGYTF
TRBD1 TRBJ2-7 TRBV28 TGTGCCAGCAGCAACAGGGGGCGACCCTCCTACGAGCAGTACTTC CASSNRGRPSYEQYF
. TRBJ2-5 TRBV25-1 TGTGCCAGCAGGAAGCCGGGGGAGACCCAGTACTTC CASRKPGETQYF
. TRBJ1-1 TRBV10-3 TGTGCCATCAGTCCTACGGAAGGGGCTGAAGCTTTCTTT CAISPTEGAEAFF
TRBD1 TRBJ2-4 TRBV27 TGTGCCAGCAGCCTAAGGACAGGATTAGCCAAAAACATTCAGTACTTC CASSLRTGLAKNIQYF
TRBD2 TRBJ2-3 TRBV27 TGTGCCAGCAGTATCCGGGGGGGCGGACCAGATACGCAGTATTTT CASSIRGGGPDTQYF
. TRBJ1-1 TRBV9 TGTGCCAGCAGCGTAGGTTTTAGCACTGAAGCTTTCTTT CASSVGFSTEAFF
. TRBJ2-7 TRBV10-2 TGCGCCAGCAGTGAGTTTGGGGAGCTCGCCTACGAGCAGTACTTC CASSEFGELAYEQYF
. TRBJ1-6 TRBV4-2 TGTGCCAGCAGCCAAGATCCGAGCGATAGCCGTTCACCCCTCCACTTT CASSQDPSDSRSPLHF
TRBD2 TRBJ2-2 TRBV2 TGTGCCAGCACTCCCGAAGCGGGGTATGACACCGGGGAGCTGTTTTTT CASTPEAGYDTGELFF
TRBD1 TRBJ1-1 TRBV5-1 TGCGCCAGCAGCCCAGGGACAGGGGTCGGAAACACTGAAGCTTTCTTT CASSPGTGVGNTEAFF
. TRBJ2-2 TRBV13 TGTGCCAGCAGCCCCGGAGGGGCCGGGGAGCTGTTTTTT CASSPGGAGELFF
TRBD2 TRBJ2-7 TRBV27 TGTGCCAGCAGACTACTTGGGGAGGGGTCGGACGAGCAGTACTTC CASRLLGEGSDEQYF
TRBD1 TRBJ2-7 TRBV6-5 TGTGCCACCCGGACAGGGACCTACGAGCAGTACTTC CATRTGTYEQYF
. TRBJ2-1 TRBV14 TGTGCCAGCAGCCAACTAAGTCCATCCTCCTACAATGAGCAGTTCTTC CASSQLSPSSYNEQFF
TRBD2 TRBJ2-1 TRBV19 TGTGCCAGTAGTTCTAGCGGGAGCTCCTACAATGAGCAGTTCTTC CASSSSGSSYNEQFF
. TRBJ1-4 TRBV9 TGTGCCAGCAGCGCCTACAGGGAAGTAGCTAATGAAAAACTGTTTTTT CASSAYREVANEKLFF
. TRBJ2-7 TRBV5-8 TGTGCCAGCAGCTTGGGGGGACTCACCTACGAGCAGTACTTC CASSLGGLTYEQYF
. TRBJ2-5 TRBV4-3 TGCGCCAGCAGCCAAGATCAGATGGGGCTGACCCAGTACTTC CASSQDQMGLTQYF
TRBD1 TRBJ2-7 TRBV9 TGTGCCAGCAGCCCCCGGGACAGCCATCCTCCTTACGAGCAGTACTTC CASSPRDSHPPYEQYF
. TRBJ2-3 TRBV7-2 TGTGCCAGCAGCTTACTCGTTAGCACAGATACGCAGTATTTT CASSLLVSTDTQYF
. TRBJ2-5 TRBV27 TGTGCCAGCAGTTCCTGGGCGGGGGCAGAGACCCAGTACTTC CASSSWAGAETQYF
TRBD1 TRBJ2-7 TRBV7-9 TGTGCCAGCAGCTCCGGGACAGGGGTCCACGAGCAGTACTTC CASSSGTGVHEQYF
. TRBJ2-1 TRBV29-1 TGCAGCGTTGAATCCCACACCTACAATGAGCAGTTCTTC CSVESHTYNEQFF
TRBD2 TRBJ2-2 TRBV9 TGTGCCAGCAGCGATCCGCTAGCGGGTGCGAACACCGGGGAGCTGTTTTTT CASSDPLAGANTGELFF
TRBD2 TRBJ2-5 TRBV7-9 TGTGCCAGCAGCTTAGGGACTAGCGACTACCAAGAGACCCAGTACTTC CASSLGTSDYQETQYF
TRBD2 TRBJ2-3 TRBV6-6 TGTGCCAGCAGTTACTCGGCTAGCGGGTACACAGATACGCAGTATTTT CASSYSASGYTDTQYF
TRBD2 TRBJ2-7 TRBV7-2 TGTGCCAGCAGCCACAGAGGTCTAGCGGACTACTACGAGCAGTACTTC CASSHRGLADYYEQYF
TRBD2 TRBJ2-7 TRBV19 TGTGCCAGTAGTCCGGGACTAGCGGGAGGGCGGTTCCTCTACGAGCAGTACTTC CASSPGLAGGRFLYEQYF
TRBD1 TRBJ2-5 TRBV5-1 TGCGCCAGCAGCTCAGGGGGTTGGGGACAAGAGACCCAGTACTTC CASSSGGWGQETQYF
TRBD1 TRBJ1-2 TRBV5-1 TGCGCCAGCAGCTCCGGGCAGGGGGCCTATGGCTACACCTTC CASSSGQGAYGYTF
TRBD2 TRBJ2-2 TRBV6-5 TGTGCCAGCAGTCTAGCGGTAAACACCGGGGAGCTGTTTTTT CASSLAVNTGELFF
TRBD1 TRBJ2-2 TRBV19 TGTGCCAGTAAGGGCCTCGACAGGGTTGACGGGGAGCTGTTTTTT CASKGLDRVDGELFF
TRBD2 TRBJ2-2 TRBV28 TGTGCCAGCAGTTTTTTAGCGGGTGGGGGGGAGCTGTTTTTT CASSFLAGGGELFF